These 24 T cell receptor beta chains share one sample of origin, sequenced in a study of neurological immune-mediated disorders. From the 5' RACE reads, TCRdb called clonotypes with MiXCR, one entry per CDR3 protein. In the table there are around 13,000 distinct CDR3 sequences, under 11% of which are singletons. The sample taken for sequencing was PBMCs. These receptors originate from a middle-aged woman in good health.

In its sample, this clonotype was seen many times. The chain couples TRBV27 to TRBJ1-1; tentative D call: TRBD1 (6 bases). CDR3 length: 14 amino acids. V was pared by 6 bases and J by 2 bases, with 13 bases between. Germline V CDR1 and CDR2: MNHEY, SMNVEV (reference sequence). CDR3 coding DNA: TGTGCCAGCAGGCTGGACAGAATCAACACTGAAGCTTTCTTT. Its translation: CASRLDRINTEAFF.

This clonotype was recorded many times. J is TRBJ1-1 and V is TRBV18; D may be TRBD1 (6 bases). V lost 6 bases to trimming and J lost 0 bases, with 11 bases between them. The CDR3 totals 14 residues. The germline V gene has CDR1 KGHSH and CDR2 LQKENI. CDR3 sequence: CASSPGTMNTEAFF. The CDR3 DNA sequence: TGTGCCAGCTCTCCAGGGACAATGAACACTGAAGCTTTCTTT.

By frequency in the sample, this clonotype is medium-sized (0.01 to 0.1%). The J gene is TRBJ2-5, the V gene TRBV25-1; D is uncertain. CDR1 is MGHDK, CDR2 SYGVNS, per germline. CDR3 size: 13 residues. Trimming left V 5 bases short and J 4 bases short, with 11 bases between. CDR3 bases: TGTGCCAGCAGTCGGGTTATGGGAGAGACCCAGTACTTC. The encoded protein is CASSRVMGETQYF.

The sample holds many counts of this clonotype. The chain uses TRBV27 and TRBJ1-5, with D possibly matching TRBD1 (6 bases). CDR1 and CDR2 from the germline V gene are MNHEY and SMNVEV (reference sequence). Trimming took 2 bases from V and 3 from J, leaving 8 bases between them. The CDR3 extends over 14 amino acids. As DNA, the CDR3 is TGTGCCAGCAGTTTACAGGGGTCCAATCAGCCCCAGCATTTT. Amino acid sequence: CASSLQGSNQPQHF.

This clonotype was observed many times. This chain joins TRBV9 and TRBJ2-2, with TRBD2 matching 8 bases. Unmatched junction bases numbered 15, after V lost 1 base and J lost 7 bases. In germline, CDR1 is SGDLS, CDR2 YYNGEE. The CDR3 covers 18 residues. The CDR3 spells CASSVNQRGGDFGGELFF. The CDR3 coding sequence is TGTGCCAGCAGCGTAAATCAACGGGGGGGCGATTTTGGCGGGGAGCTGTTTTTT. Using reference TRBV9 and TRBJ2-2 for the parts outside the CDR3, the full variable domain is DSGVTQTPKHLITATGQRVTLRCSPRSGDLSVYWYQQSLDQGLQFLIQYYNGEERAKGNILERFSAQQFPDLHSELNLSSLELGDSALYFCASSVNQRGGDFGGELFFGEGSRLTVL.

This clonotype was seen a single time. The chain has TRBV9 and TRBJ2-5; weak D call: TRBD1 (5 bases). Deletions cut 0 bases from V and 5 bases from J, with 14 bases between. The CDR3 runs to 15 residues. From germline, CDR1 is SGDLS and CDR2 YYNGEE. The CDR3 coding sequence is TGTGCCAGCAGCGTAGGACAGTCATTGAGGGAGACCCAGTACTTC. Encoded protein: CASSVGQSLRETQYF.

This clonotype came up many times. CDR3 amino acids: CASSQGTGAFAGELFF. The CDR3 DNA reads as TGTGCCAGCAGCCAGGGGACAGGTGCTTTCGCCGGGGAGCTGTTTTTT. The chain joins TRBV28 to TRBJ2-2; 8 bases are shared with TRBD1. The germline CDR1 and CDR2 sequences are MDHEN and SYDVKM. The J segment lost 6 bases and the V segment lost 6 bases, leaving 12 bases of the junction unmatched. This CDR3 region has 16 residues.

At least ten counts were recorded for this clonotype. V is TRBV4-1 and J is TRBJ1-2; the D gene is possibly TRBD1 (6 bases). The CDR3 is made up of 13 amino acids. The germline gives CDR1 MGHRA, CDR2 YSYEKL. Trimming stripped 1 base from V and 8 bases from J, with 11 bases between. The CDR3 nucleotides are TGCGCCAGCAGCCAAGCAGGGGCGCGCGGCTACACCTTC. Translating it yields CASSQAGARGYTF.

This clonotype showed up many times. V and J are TRBV5-1 and TRBJ2-1; TRBD2 agrees at 12 bases. The V and J ends lost 5 bases and 7 bases, in that order; junction bases with no gene match: 13. Germline lookup yields CDR1 SGHRS and CDR2 YFSETQ. The CDR3 sequence is 17 residues long. The CDR3 DNA sequence: TGCGCCAGCAGATCGGCTAGCGGGGGGGCCACTTCGAATGAGCAGTTCTTC. Translating it yields CASRSASGGATSNEQFF.

The rearrangement links TRBV4-1 to TRBJ1-1; D remains unclear. The CDR3 covers 14 residues. V was cut by 3 bases and J by 7 bases, with 15 bases left in between. The germline CDR1 and CDR2 sequences are MGHRA and YSYEKL. The CDR3 protein is CASSQGTRAVEAFF. In DNA form, the CDR3 reads TGCGCCAGCAGCCAGGGAACGAGGGCCGTTGAAGCTTTCTTT.

In this sample, this clonotype turned up many times. The genes are TRBV9 and TRBJ1-1; TRBD1 matches 8 bases. CDR1 and CDR2 from the germline V gene are SGDLS and YYNGEE. The CDR3 contains 16 residues. The ends lost 4 bases at V and 4 bases at J; junction bases unmatched: 12. The DNA for the CDR3 is TGTGCCAGCAGCCCCTCAGGGGGCGGTCTGATCACTGAAGCTTTCTTT. The encoded protein is CASSPSGGGLITEAFF.

The J gene is TRBJ2-7, the V gene TRBV28; 7 bases are shared with TRBD2. The CDR3 length is 14 residues. Germline-derived CDR1 and CDR2 are MDHEN and SYDVKM. The V gene end was trimmed by 3 bases and the J gene end by 0 bases; junction bases not matched to a gene: 2. In DNA, the CDR3 is TGTGCCAGCAGTTTGGGGGGGAGCTCCTACGAGCAGTACTTC. It is translated as CASSLGGSSYEQYF.

In its sample, this clonotype was seen many times. This chain uses TRBV20-1 with TRBJ2-4; D is perhaps TRBD1 (5 bases). CDR1 DFQATT and CDR2 SNEGSKA come from the germline V gene (reference sequence). V lost 6 bases to trimming and J lost 0 bases, with 9 bases between them. The CDR3 is made up of 13 amino acids. In DNA, the CDR3 is TGCAGTGCCTCGGACATAGCCAAAAACATTCAGTACTTC. Amino acid sequence: CSASDIAKNIQYF.

This clonotype occurred many times. The chain links TRBV5-1 to TRBJ2-1; D may be TRBD1 or TRBD2 (5 bases each). This CDR3 has 15 residues. V was cut by 3 bases and J by 5 bases, with 15 bases left in between. In germline, CDR1 is SGHRS, CDR2 YFSETQ. The CDR3 loop reads CASSSHGTNNNEQFF. As DNA, the CDR3 is TGCGCCAGCAGCTCCCACGGGACCAATAACAATGAGCAGTTCTTC.

On this clonotype: An end of the junction differs from the germline gene, which may be a read error. The rearrangement uses TRBV5-6 and TRBJ2-7, with 9 bases that match TRBD1. The CDR3 has 14 amino acids. Germline V gene data show CDR1 as SGHDT and CDR2 as YYEEEE. This CDR3 is CASRRTGGSYDQYF. For the CDR3, the DNA is TGTGCCAGCAGGCGAACAGGGGGCTCCTACGATCAGTACTTC.

The rearrangement links TRBV30 to TRBJ1-2; 10 bases are a match to TRBD1. The CDR3 sequence is 17 residues long. Germline trimming cut 1 base from V and 2 bases from J; bases unmatched to any gene: 10. Germline V gives CDR1 GTSNPN, CDR2 SVGIG (reference sequence). The CDR3 nucleotides are TGTGCCTGGAGTGCCGGGACAGGGGATCAGATAAACTATGGCTACACCTTC. Translated, it gives CAWSAGTGDQINYGYTF.

This clonotype was observed at least ten times. The V gene is TRBV29-1, the J gene TRBJ1-2; the D is unclear. Germline V gene lookup returns CDR1 SQVTM and CDR2 ANQGSEA. The CDR3 has 13 amino acids. V was pared by 3 bases and J by 0 bases, with 8 bases between. The CDR3 DNA reads TGCAGCGTTGATACAGAGGCTAACTATGGCTACACCTTC. It yields the protein CSVDTEANYGYTF.

Many counts were recorded for this clonotype. V is TRBV20-1 and J is TRBJ2-7; TRBD1 matches 10 bases. V was clipped by 2 bases and J by 2 bases; unmatched bases: 9. Per the germline V gene, CDR1 is DFQATT and CDR2 is SNEGSKA (reference sequence). This CDR3 has 16 amino acids. CDR3 nucleotide sequence: TGCAGTGCTAGATACCCCGGACAGGGGGGGACCTACGAGCAGTACTTC. This translates into CSARYPGQGGTYEQYF.

This clonotype was counted at least ten times. V gene TRBV6-1 combines with J gene TRBJ1-5; weak D call: TRBD1 (6 bases). Germline-derived CDR1 and CDR2 are MNHNS and SASEGT. The CDR3 runs 17 residues. Trimming pared 2 bases from V and 6 bases from J, leaving 20 bases between. The CDR3 DNA sequence: TGTGCCAGCAGTGAATGGGCCGGCAGGGGAGGGATTCAGCCCCAGCATTTT. Amino acids: CASSEWAGRGGIQPQHF.

This clonotype appeared many times. The V and J genes are TRBV5-1 and TRBJ2-5; a possible D gene is TRBD1 (5 bases). Trimming removed 1 base from V and 0 bases from J, with 16 bases in between. CDR3 length equals 17 residues. Germline loops: CDR1 SGHRS, CDR2 YFSETQ. In nucleotides, the CDR3 is TGCGCCAGCAGCTTGACCGGAATTGCAGGGAACCAAGAGACCCAGTACTTC. Its translation: CASSLTGIAGNQETQYF. Full variable domain (outside the CDR3, taken from reference TRBV5-1 and TRBJ2-5): KAGVTQTPRYLIKTRGQQVTLSCSPISGHRSVSWYQQTPGQGLQFLFEYFSETQRNKGNFPGRFSGRQFSNSRSEMNVSTLELGDSALYLCASSLTGIAGNQETQYFGPGTRLLVL.

By share, this clonotype ranks as medium-sized. The CDR3 reads CASRYTGNYEQYF. The CDR3 DNA reads TGTGCCAGCCGCTATACGGGAAACTACGAGCAGTACTTC. This chain uses TRBV5-5 with TRBJ2-7, with a possible D match to TRBD2 (5 bases). The CDR3 length is 13 residues. Trimming cost V 7 bases and J 3 bases, with 14 bases left between them. CDR1 and CDR2 (germline): SGHKS, YYEKEE (reference sequence).

This clonotype has a count of ten or more. The genes are TRBV28 and TRBJ1-4; possibly TRBD1 for D (5 bases). Germline V gene lookup returns CDR1 MDHEN and CDR2 SYDVKM. The CDR3 consists of 15 residues. V lost 8 bases, J lost 5 bases, and 18 bases lay in between. In nucleotides, the CDR3 is TGTGCCAGCCGACCTCAGGGCTTCTTAAATGAAAAACTGTTTTTT. It translates to CASRPQGFLNEKLFF.

This clonotype was seen at least ten times. V gene TRBV3-1 combines with J gene TRBJ2-2; possible D gene TRBD1, 5 bases. The ends were cut back, 1 base at V and 6 bases at J, with 9 bases in the middle. Germline lookup yields CDR1 LGHDT and CDR2 YNNKEL (reference sequence). This CDR3 spans 14 amino acids. Here the CDR3 reads CASSQGPGPGELFF. The CDR3 bases are TGTGCCAGCAGCCAAGGCCCAGGGCCCGGGGAGCTGTTTTTT.

This clonotype was observed many times. The gene calls are TRBV7-9 and TRBJ1-4; 8 nucleotides align to TRBD1. This CDR3 has 15 residues. The trim removed 5 bases at V and 4 bases at J, leaving 6 bases unmatched. The germline V gene encodes CDR1 SEHNR and CDR2 FQNEAQ (reference sequence). The CDR3 here is CASSNTGGRNEKLFF. Here the CDR3 DNA reads TGTGCCAGCAGCAACACAGGGGGACGTAATGAAAAACTGTTTTTT. The full variable domain, its missing parts supplied by reference TRBV7-9 and TRBJ1-4, is DTGVSQNPRHKITKRGQNVTFRCDPISEHNRLYWYRQTLGQGPEFLTYFQNEAQLEKSRLLSDRFSAERPKGSFSTLEIQRTEQGDSAMYLCASSNTGGRNEKLFFGSGTQLSVL.